This T cell receptor beta chain was identified during a study of CD8 T cells in Susac syndrome. V was trimmed by 8 bases and J by 4 bases, leaving 20 bases between them. This CDR3 region has 15 residues. Looked up from germline, CDR1 is SNHLY and CDR2 is FYNNEI. Through negative isolation, CD4+ and CD8+ T cells were obtained, while TEMRA cells were enriched using FACS. After extraction with the RNeasy kit, about 0.5 to 1 ug of the RNA was reverse transcribed using random hexamers. Via MiXCR, TCRdb re-called the immunoSEQ multiplex PCR reads, giving one row per CDR3 protein. The profile shows approximately 110,000 distinct CDR3 sequences, more than 85% of them singletons.

V is TRBV2 and J is TRBJ1-2; D remains ambiguous. The specimen was CD8+ T cells from PBMCs. The source of this sequence is a human donor with multiple sclerosis. CDR3 in amino acids: CASPGPGGASYGYTF. For the CDR3, the DNA is TGTGCCAGCCCGGGTCCGGGAGGAGCGTCCTATGGCTACACCTTC.